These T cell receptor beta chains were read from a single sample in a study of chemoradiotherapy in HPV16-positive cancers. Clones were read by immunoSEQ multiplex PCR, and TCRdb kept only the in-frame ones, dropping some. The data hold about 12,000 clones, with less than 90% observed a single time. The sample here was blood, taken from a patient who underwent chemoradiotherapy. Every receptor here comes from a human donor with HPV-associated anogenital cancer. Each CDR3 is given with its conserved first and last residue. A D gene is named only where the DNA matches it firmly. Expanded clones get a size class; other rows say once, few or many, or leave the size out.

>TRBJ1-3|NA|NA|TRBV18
CASSPAGGSSGNTIYF
TGTGCCAGCTCACCAGCGGGCGGCAGCTCTGGAAACACCATATATTTT
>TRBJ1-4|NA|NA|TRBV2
CASSAGRTNEKLFF
TGTGCCAGCAGCGCAGGGCGAACTAATGAAAAACTGTTTTTT
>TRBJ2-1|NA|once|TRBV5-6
CASSWGPNEQFF
TGTGCCAGCAGCTGGGGACCCAATGAGCAGTTCTTC
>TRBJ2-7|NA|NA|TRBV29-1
CSVSPTDYEQYF
TGCAGCGTCTCGCCAACCGACTACGAGCAGTACTTC
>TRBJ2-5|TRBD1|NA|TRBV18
CASSASGQQETQYF
TGTGCCAGCTCAGCCTCGGGACAGCAAGAGACCCAGTACTTC
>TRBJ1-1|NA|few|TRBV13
CASSRVRGTEAFF
TGTGCCAGCAGCCGCGTCCGGGGAACTGAAGCTTTCTTT
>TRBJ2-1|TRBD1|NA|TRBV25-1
CASSDPGQGRRNEQFF
TGTGCCAGCAGCGATCCGGGACAGGGTAGGCGAAATGAGCAGTTCTTC
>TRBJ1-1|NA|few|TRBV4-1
CASSQDEGSDTEAFF
TGCGCCAGCAGCCAAGATGAGGGGTCGGACACTGAAGCTTTCTTT
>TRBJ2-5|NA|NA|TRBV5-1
CASSLGSGEETQYF
TGCGCCAGCAGCTTGGGGTCAGGGGAAGAGACCCAGTACTTC
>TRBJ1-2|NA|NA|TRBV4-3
CASSQATGYNYGYTF
TGCGCCAGCAGCCAAGCTACGGGGTATAACTATGGCTACACCTTC
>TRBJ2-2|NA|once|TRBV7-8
CASSLISNTGELFF
TGTGCCAGCAGCTTAATCTCGAACACCGGGGAGCTGTTTTTT
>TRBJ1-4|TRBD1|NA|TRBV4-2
CASSRLGQEGKLFF
TGTGCCAGCAGCCGACTTGGACAGGAGGGAAAACTGTTTTTT
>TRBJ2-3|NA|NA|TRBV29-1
CSVPVTDTQYF
TGCAGCGTTCCGGTCACAGATACGCAGTATTTT
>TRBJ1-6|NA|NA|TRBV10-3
CAITTQPRSDSPLHF
TGTGCCATCACTACTCAGCCACGGAGTGATTCACCCCTCCACTTT
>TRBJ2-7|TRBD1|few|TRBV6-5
CASSPGTGVEQYF
TGTGCCAGCAGCCCCGGGACAGGGGTCGAGCAGTACTTC
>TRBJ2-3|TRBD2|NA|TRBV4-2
CASSPGTSGTDTQYF
TGTGCCAGCAGCCCCGGGACTAGCGGCACAGATACGCAGTATTTT
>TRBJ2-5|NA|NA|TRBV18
CASSEAYQETQYF
TGTGCCAGCTCAGAGGCGTACCAAGAGACCCAGTACTTC
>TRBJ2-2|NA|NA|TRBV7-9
CASSLARTTTGELFF
TGTGCCAGCAGCTTAGCGCGGACTACCACCGGGGAGCTGTTTTTT
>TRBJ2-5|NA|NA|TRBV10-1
CASSESGGQETQYF
TGCGCCAGCAGTGAGTCTGGGGGGCAAGAGACCCAGTACTTC
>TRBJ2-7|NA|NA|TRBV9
CASSASNRVYEQYF
TGTGCCAGCAGCGCATCAAACAGGGTCTACGAGCAGTACTTC
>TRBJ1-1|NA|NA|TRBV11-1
CASSFYGMAFF
TGTGCCAGCAGCTTTTATGGAATGGCTTTCTTT
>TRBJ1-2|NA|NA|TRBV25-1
CASSEVGWGYTF
TGTGCCAGCAGTGAAGTCGGATGGGGCTACACCTTC
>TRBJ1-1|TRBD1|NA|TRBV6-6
CASRRDRANTEAFF
TGTGCCAGCAGAAGAGACAGGGCAAACACTGAAGCTTTCTTT
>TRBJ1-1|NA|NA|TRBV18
CASSPASMNTEAFF
TGTGCCAGCTCACCCGCCAGCATGAACACTGAAGCTTTCTTT
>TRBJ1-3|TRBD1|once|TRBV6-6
CASSRTGTASGNTIYF
TGTGCCAGCAGTCGCACCGGGACAGCCTCTGGAAACACCATATATTTT
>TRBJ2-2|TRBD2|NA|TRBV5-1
CASSLQGLAVNTGELFF
TGCGCCAGCAGCTTGCAGGGACTAGCGGTGAACACCGGGGAGCTGTTTTTT
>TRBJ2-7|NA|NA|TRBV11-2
CASRGDSGQSWLTEQYF
TGTGCCAGCAGGGGGGACAGCGGGCAGAGTTGGTTAACCGAGCAGTACTTC
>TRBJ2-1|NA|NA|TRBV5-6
CASSETTYNEQFF
TGTGCCAGCAGCGAGACCACATACAATGAGCAGTTCTTC
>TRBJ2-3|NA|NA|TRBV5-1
CASSTRRGTDTQYF
TGCGCCAGCTCAACTAGACGGGGCACAGATACGCAGTATTTT
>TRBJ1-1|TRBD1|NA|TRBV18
CASSPPFRGAHTEAFF
TGTGCCAGCTCACCTCCTTTCAGGGGGGCGCACACTGAAGCTTTCTTT
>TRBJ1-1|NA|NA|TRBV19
CASKDRNTEAFF
TGTGCCAGTAAGGACAGAAACACTGAAGCTTTCTTT
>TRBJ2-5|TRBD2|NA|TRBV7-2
CASSLRLTSGGQETQYF
TGTGCCAGCAGCTTACGGTTAACCAGCGGGGGACAAGAGACCCAGTACTTC
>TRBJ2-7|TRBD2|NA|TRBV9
CASSVGPSGGSSYEQYF
TGTGCCAGCAGCGTAGGCCCGAGCGGGGGGAGCTCCTACGAGCAGTACTTC
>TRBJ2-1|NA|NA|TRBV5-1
CASSRMARSEQFF
TGCGCCAGCAGCAGGATGGCACGATCCGAGCAGTTCTTC
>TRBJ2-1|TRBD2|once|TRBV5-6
CASSLIQRGGNEQFF
TGTGCCAGCAGCTTAATCCAGCGGGGGGGCAATGAGCAGTTCTTC
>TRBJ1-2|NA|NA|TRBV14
CASSQAKRGWEGYTF
TGTGCCAGCAGCCAAGCGAAACGAGGTTGGGAGGGCTACACCTTC
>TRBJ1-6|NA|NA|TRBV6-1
CASSEGVDNSPLHF
TGTGCCAGCAGTGAAGGGGTAGATAATTCACCCCTCCACTTT
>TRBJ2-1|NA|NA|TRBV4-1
CASSQDVGRNEQFF
TGCGCCAGCAGCCAAGATGTCGGGAGAAATGAGCAGTTCTTC
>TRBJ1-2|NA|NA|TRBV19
CASSWGGNYGYTF
TGTGCCAGTAGTTGGGGAGGTAACTATGGCTACACCTTC
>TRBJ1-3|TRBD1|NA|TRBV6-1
CASSLYRGAENTIYF
TGTGCCAGCAGTCTGTACAGGGGAGCGGAAAACACCATATATTTT
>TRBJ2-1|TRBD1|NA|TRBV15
CATSRDLLGQGNEQFF
TGTGCCACCAGCAGAGACCTATTGGGACAGGGGAATGAGCAGTTCTTC
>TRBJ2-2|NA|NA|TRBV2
CASSYTETGELFF
TGTGCCAGCAGTTATACAGAAACCGGGGAGCTGTTTTTT
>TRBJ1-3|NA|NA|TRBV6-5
CASGIHGFGNTIYF
TGTGCCAGCGGAATTCATGGCTTTGGAAACACCATATATTTT
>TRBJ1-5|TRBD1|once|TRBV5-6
CASSLSPDRRQPQHF
TGTGCCAGCAGCTTGTCGCCGGACAGGAGGCAGCCCCAGCATTTT
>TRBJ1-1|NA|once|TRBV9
CASSVGGGPPNTEAFF
TGTGCCAGCAGCGTAGGTGGGGGACCCCCGAACACTGAAGCTTTCTTT
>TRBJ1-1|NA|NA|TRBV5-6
CASSSDTEAFF
TGTGCCAGCAGCTCGGACACTGAAGCTTTCTTT
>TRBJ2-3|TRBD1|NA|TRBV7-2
CASSSGQGATDTQYF
TGTGCCAGCAGCTCGGGACAGGGGGCAACAGATACGCAGTATTTT
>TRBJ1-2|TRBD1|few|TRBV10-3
CAIRLTGADGYTF
TGTGCCATCAGATTGACAGGGGCGGATGGCTACACCTTC
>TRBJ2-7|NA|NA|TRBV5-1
CASSLGTVYEQYF
TGCGCCAGCAGCTTGGGCACTGTTTACGAGCAGTACTTC
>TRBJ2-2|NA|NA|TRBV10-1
CASSDLRGVGELFF
TGCGCCAGCAGCGACCTTAGGGGGGTCGGGGAGCTGTTTTTT
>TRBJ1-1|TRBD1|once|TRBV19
CASSIWTGTLTEAFF
TGTGCCAGTAGTATTTGGACAGGGACTCTCACTGAAGCTTTCTTT
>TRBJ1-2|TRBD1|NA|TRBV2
CASSEGQGRGYTF
TGTGCCAGCAGTGAGGGACAGGGGAGAGGCTACACCTTC
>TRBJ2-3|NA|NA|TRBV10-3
CASDAGLNTDTQYF
TGTGCCTCCGATGCGGGACTTAACACAGATACGCAGTATTTT
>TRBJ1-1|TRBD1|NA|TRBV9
CASSARGNQNTEAFF
TGTGCCAGCAGCGCCAGGGGGAACCAGAACACTGAAGCTTTCTTT